This entry is about one T cell receptor beta chain. The specificity of this receptor is unknown. No qualities accompany the bases; no much larger clone lies one base away. The CDR3 goes from the cysteine to the phenylalanine over 15 residues. Just the 45-base CDR3 DNA is kept, in frame starting at base 1. After removal of 5 bases from V and 10 bases from J, the junction retains 7 bases not matched to a gene. The germline V gene encodes CDR1 SEHNR and CDR2 FQNEAQ (reference sequence). The immunoSEQ Assay, a bias-controlled multiplex PCR, was used to amplify TCRbeta CDR3 regions from genomic DNA. For the original study's pipeline: The number of nucleated cells in each sample was estimated from the amplification of reference gene primers within the assay. To quantify the absolute abundance of each unique TCRbeta CDR3 rearrangement, sequence reads were collapsed and filtered. For each sample, productive Simpson clonality was calculated as the square root of Simpson's diversity index across productive rearrangements. TCRdb stores this immuneACCESS table with in-frame sequences only. Part of the clones is absent; in the studies checked, under half of the shortfall reflects unresolved V genes, and no reason is known for the rest. That table furnishes V, J and clone size, whereas the DNA furnished D and trimming. The sample table shows about 120,000 clones, and roughly four fifths are seen once. Jointly, the top ten make up 3.8% of the sample.

This record comes from a study of blood T cell repertoires in COVID-19 (dated by TCRdb to 2018 to 2021). With regard to the full study: The collaborator samples originated in the United States, Italy and Spain and spanned the acute and convalescent phases of COVID-19. Deeply sampled blood TCRbeta repertoires from subjects exposed to, actively infected with, or recovered from COVID-19 were included in the dataset. A de-identified subject ID, COVID-19 status, age in years and sex were almost always included in the sample metadata. The prospective study material was composed of cDNA or gDNA derived from T cells, B-cell-depleted T cells, or PBMCs. The samples were drawn from two sources: the first 160 participants of the ongoing ImmuneRACE study, and 1,000 to 1,500 subjects contributed by 6 global collaborators. The repertoires were made available in a free public database intended to serve as a resource for research on the immune response to SARS-CoV-2. HLA class I and class II types, where available, came from metadata supplied by the sample provider rather than from assay-based typing.

Overall study results and their limits: How much clinical and demographic metadata was included differed by source and by participant, and the metadata was provided uncurated.

Whole blood was collected in K2EDTA tubes by collaborating institutions according to the institutions' own protocols. For TCRbeta analysis, collaborators shipped samples as frozen whole blood, isolated PBMCs, or DNA extracted from either of those sample types. This sequence was found in a woman between 50 and 59 years old with acute or convalescent COVID-19. Recombination linked TRBV7-9 to TRBJ2-1, with 14 bases aligning to TRBD2. Material: peripheral blood. For the CDR3, the sequence is CASSLGTSGRYEQFF. The nucleotides are TGTGCCAGCAGCCTCGGGACTAGCGGGAGATACGAGCAGTTCTTC. With the rest looked up from the reference TRBV7-9 and TRBJ2-1 genes rather than sequenced, the full variable domain is DTGVSQNPRHKITKRGQNVTFRCDPISEHNRLYWYRQTLGQGPEFLTYFQNEAQLEKSRLLSDRFSAERPKGSFSTLEIQRTEQGDSAMYLCASSLGTSGRYEQFFGPGTRLTVL.